The clone carrying this T cell receptor (beta chain) came up once. Followed over time, Seattle patients had been enrolled while infection was active. The data stem from a study of blood T cell repertoires in COVID-19. Overall study context: From T cells, B-cell-depleted T cells, or PBMCs came the material, which was cDNA or gDNA.

Germline trimming cut 10 bases from V and 1 base from J; bases unmatched to any gene: 11. The V gene's germline CDR1 is ENHRY and CDR2 SYGVKD. The CDR3 is 16 residues long. TCRdb's table, derived via immunoSEQ multiplex PCR, lists solely in-frame clones and lacks some. The table has 300,000 to 350,000 clones, roughly 90% seen once; the top ten hold more than 5.5%. Sequencing used peripheral blood. This receptor was obtained from a woman between 65 and 79 years old with COVID-19, enrolled during active disease. This chain connects TRBV10-3 to TRBJ1-5; TRBD1 aligns across 9 bases. The CDR3 DNA is TGTGCCACACGGGACAGGGTGGCCGAGAGCAATCAGCCCCAGCATTTT. Protein: CATRDRVAESNQPQHF.